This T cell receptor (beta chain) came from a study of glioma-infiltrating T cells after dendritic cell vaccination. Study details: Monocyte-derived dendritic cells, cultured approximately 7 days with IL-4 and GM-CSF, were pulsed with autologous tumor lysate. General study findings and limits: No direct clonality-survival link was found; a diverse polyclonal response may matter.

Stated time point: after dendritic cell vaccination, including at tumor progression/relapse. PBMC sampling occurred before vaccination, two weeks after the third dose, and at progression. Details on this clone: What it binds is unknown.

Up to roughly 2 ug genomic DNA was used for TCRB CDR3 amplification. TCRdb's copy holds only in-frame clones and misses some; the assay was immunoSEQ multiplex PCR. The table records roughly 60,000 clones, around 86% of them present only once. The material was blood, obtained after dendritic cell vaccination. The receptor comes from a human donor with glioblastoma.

The CDR3 spells CSAFISYGYTF. The CDR3 DNA follows: TGCAGTGCTTTCATTTCATATGGCTACACCTTC. V gene TRBV20-1 combines with J gene TRBJ1-2; the D is unclear. The V end lost 5 bases, the J end lost 5 bases, and 9 bases lay between the germline ends. Germline assignment: CDR1 DFQATT and CDR2 SNEGSKA (reference sequence). The CDR3 covers 11 residues.